The clone carrying this T cell receptor (beta chain) appeared many times. Its matching antigen is unknown. Germline V gives CDR1 PRHDT, CDR2 FYEKMQ (reference sequence). V lost 7 bases and J 6 bases, leaving 15 bases between the germline ends. This CDR3 contains 14 residues. TCRbeta library construction was performed incorporating unique molecular identifiers. TCRdb processed the PCR reads anew with MiXCR; each CDR3 protein has one entry. The sample includes approximately 430,000 distinct CDR3 sequences, 15% to 20% seen only once; the top ten take less than 30%. The data were obtained in a study of T-cell reconstitution after alpha-beta-depleted transplantation in children. Study-level results: Diversity of TCRbeta at day 60 was high in some patients, arising from surviving recipient T cells and thymic progenitors. Newly produced T cells mostly provided counts and TCRbeta diversity after one year, as hyperexpanded clones declined. As was reported, about two months after transplant, alpha-beta T cells came from several hundred expanded graft clones.

The rearrangement joins TRBV13 to TRBJ2-2, with D hard to call. The source is a boy under three years old who had a stem cell transplant for Wiskott-Aldrich syndrome, so the T cells may come from the graft donor. Sequenced here: PBMCs, mostly from graft donor cells, sampled 360 days after TCRalphabeta/CD19-depleted stem cell transplant. CDR3 nucleotides: TGTGCCAGCATCTCGTACTACGAGGCCGGGGAGCTGTTTTTT. Its translation is CASISYYEAGELFF.